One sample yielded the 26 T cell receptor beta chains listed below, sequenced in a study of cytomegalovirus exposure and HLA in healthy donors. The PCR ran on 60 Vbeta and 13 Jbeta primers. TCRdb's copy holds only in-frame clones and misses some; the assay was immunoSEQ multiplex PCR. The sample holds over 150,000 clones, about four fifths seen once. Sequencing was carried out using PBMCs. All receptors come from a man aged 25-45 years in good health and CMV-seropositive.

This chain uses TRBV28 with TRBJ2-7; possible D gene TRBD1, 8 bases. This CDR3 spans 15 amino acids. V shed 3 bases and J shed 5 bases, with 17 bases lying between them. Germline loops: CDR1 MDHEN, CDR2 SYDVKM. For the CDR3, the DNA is TGTGCCAGCAGTTTGGGGAGGGCAGGGGGCGACGAGCAGTACTTC. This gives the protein CASSLGRAGGDEQYF.

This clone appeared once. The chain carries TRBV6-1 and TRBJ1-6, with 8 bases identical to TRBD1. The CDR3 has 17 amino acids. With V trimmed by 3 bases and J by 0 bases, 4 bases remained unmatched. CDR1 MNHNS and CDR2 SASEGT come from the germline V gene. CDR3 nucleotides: TGTGCCAGCAGTGAGGACAGGGCCAGCTCCTATAATTCACCCCTCCACTTT. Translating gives CASSEDRASSYNSPLHF.

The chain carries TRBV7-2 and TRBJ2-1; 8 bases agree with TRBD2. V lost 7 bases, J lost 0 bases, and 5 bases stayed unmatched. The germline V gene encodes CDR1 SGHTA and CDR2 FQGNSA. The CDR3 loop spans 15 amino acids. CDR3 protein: CASTPGGSSYNEQFF. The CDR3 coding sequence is TGTGCCAGCACCCCGGGGGGGAGCTCCTACAATGAGCAGTTCTTC.

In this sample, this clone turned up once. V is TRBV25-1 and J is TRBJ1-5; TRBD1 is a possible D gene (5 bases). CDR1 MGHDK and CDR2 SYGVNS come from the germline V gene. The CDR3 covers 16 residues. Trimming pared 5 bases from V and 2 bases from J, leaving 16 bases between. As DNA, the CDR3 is TGTGCCAGCAGTTCAGCGGGGGGGGTGGGCAATCAGCCCCAGCATTTT. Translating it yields CASSSAGGVGNQPQHF.

The DNA of the CDR3 is TGTGCCAGCAGCCAAGGTGGAAGCGGGAGTGGTACGCAGTATTTT. This codes for CASSQGGSGSGTQYF. The J gene is TRBJ2-3, the V gene TRBV14; 8 bases map to TRBD2. From germline, CDR1 is SGHDN and CDR2 FVKESK. With 1 base clipped from V and 8 bases from J, the junction kept 8 bases outside the gene matches. The length of the CDR3 is 15 residues.

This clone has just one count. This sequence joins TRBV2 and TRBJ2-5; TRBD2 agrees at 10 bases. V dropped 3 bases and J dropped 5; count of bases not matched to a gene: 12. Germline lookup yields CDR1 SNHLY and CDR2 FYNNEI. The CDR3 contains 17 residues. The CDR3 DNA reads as TGTGCCAGCAGTGAGGGGAGCGGGGGGGCCTGGGTGGAGACCCAGTACTTC. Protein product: CASSEGSGGAWVETQYF.

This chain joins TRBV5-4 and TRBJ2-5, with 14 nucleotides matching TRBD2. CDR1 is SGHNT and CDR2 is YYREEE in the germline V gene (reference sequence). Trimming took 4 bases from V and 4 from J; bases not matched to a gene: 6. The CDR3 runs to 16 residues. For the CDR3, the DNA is TGTGCCAGCAGCGCGACTAGCGGGGGGGCGGGAGAGACCCAGTACTTC. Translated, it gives CASSATSGGAGETQYF.

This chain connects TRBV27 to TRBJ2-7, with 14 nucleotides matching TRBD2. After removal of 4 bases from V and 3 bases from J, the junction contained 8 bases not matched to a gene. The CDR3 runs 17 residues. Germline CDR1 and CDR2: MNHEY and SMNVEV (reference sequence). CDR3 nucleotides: TGTGCCAGCAGTTCGACTAGCGGGGGGGCCTCAGACTACGAGCAGTACTTC. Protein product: CASSSTSGGASDYEQYF.

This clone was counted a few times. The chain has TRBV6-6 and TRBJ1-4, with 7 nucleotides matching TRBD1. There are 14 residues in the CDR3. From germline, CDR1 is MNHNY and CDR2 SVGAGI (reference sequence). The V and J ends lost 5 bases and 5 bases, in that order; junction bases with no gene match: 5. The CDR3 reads CASSPGQTNEKLFF. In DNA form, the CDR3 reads TGTGCCAGCAGTCCGGGACAGACAAATGAAAAACTGTTTTTT.

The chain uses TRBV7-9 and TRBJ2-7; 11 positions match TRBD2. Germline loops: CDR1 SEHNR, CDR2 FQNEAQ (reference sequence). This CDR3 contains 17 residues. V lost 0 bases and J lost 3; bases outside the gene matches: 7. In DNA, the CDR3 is TGTGCCAGCAGCTTAGCGCCACTAGCGGGAGATTTCTACGAGCAGTACTTC. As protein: CASSLAPLAGDFYEQYF.

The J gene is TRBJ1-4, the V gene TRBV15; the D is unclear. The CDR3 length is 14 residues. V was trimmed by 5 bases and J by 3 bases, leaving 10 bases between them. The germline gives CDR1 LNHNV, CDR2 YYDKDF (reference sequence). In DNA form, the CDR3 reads TGTGCCACCAGCCAGAACGGGGCTAATGAAAAACTGTTTTTT. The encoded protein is CATSQNGANEKLFF.

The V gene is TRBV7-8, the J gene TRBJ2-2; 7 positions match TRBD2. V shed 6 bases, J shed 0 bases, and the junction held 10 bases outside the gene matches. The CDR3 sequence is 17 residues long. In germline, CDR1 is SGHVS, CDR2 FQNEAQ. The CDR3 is CASSSYGAGANTGELFF. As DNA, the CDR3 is TGTGCCAGCAGTTCTTATGGGGCGGGGGCGAACACCGGGGAGCTGTTTTTT.

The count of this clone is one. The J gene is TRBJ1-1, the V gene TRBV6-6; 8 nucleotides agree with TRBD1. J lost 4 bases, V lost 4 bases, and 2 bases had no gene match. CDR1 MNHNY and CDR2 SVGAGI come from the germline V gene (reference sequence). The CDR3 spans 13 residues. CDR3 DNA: TGTGCCAGCAGTTCACAGGGGGGCACTGAAGCTTTCTTT. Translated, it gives CASSSQGGTEAFF.

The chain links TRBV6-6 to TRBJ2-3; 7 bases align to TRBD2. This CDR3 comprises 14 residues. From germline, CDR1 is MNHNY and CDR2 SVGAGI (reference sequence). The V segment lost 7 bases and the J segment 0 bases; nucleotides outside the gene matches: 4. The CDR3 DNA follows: TGTGCCAGCAAGCGGGGCGGAAGCACAGATACGCAGTATTTT. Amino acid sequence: CASKRGGSTDTQYF.

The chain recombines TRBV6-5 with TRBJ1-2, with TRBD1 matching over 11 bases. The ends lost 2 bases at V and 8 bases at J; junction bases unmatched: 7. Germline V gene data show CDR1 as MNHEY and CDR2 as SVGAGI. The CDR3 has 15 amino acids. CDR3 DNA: TGTGCCAGCAGTTACCTTGGACAGGGGGCGAGGGGCTACACCTTC. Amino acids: CASSYLGQGARGYTF.

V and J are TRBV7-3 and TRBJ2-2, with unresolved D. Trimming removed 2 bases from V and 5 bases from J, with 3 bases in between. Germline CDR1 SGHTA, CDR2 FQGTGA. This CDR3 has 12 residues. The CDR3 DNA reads TGTGCCAGCAGCTTAGAGACCGGGGAGCTGTTTTTT. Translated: CASSLETGELFF. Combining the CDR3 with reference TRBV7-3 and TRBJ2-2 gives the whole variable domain GAGVSQTPSNKVTEKGKYVELRCDPISGHTALYWYRQSLGQGPEFLIYFQGTGAADDSGLPNDRFFAVRPEGSVSTLKIQRTERGDSAVYLCASSLETGELFFGEGSRLTVL.

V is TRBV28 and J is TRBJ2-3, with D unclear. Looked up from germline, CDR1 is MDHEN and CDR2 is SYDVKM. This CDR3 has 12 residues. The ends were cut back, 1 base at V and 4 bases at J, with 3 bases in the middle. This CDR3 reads CASSLSADTQYF. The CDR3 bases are TGTGCCAGCAGTTTATCGGCAGATACGCAGTATTTT.

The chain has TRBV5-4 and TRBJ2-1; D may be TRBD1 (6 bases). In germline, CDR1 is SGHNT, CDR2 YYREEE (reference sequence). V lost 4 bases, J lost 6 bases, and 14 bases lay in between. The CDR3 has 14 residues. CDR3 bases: TGTGCCAGCAGCGAGTCGGGACATGCCAATGAGCAGTTCTTC. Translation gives CASSESGHANEQFF.

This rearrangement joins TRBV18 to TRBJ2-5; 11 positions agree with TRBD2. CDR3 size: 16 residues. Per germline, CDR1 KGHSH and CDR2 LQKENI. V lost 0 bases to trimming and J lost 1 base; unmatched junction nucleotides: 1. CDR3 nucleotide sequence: TGTGCCAGCTCACCACCCACTAGCGGGGGCCAAGAGACCCAGTACTTC. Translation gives CASSPPTSGGQETQYF.

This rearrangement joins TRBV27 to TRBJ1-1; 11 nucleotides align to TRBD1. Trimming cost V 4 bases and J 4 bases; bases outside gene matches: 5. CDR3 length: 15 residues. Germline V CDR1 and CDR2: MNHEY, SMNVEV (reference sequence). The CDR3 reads CASSWGQGVGTEAFF. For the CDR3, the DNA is TGTGCCAGCAGTTGGGGACAGGGGGTAGGCACTGAAGCTTTCTTT.

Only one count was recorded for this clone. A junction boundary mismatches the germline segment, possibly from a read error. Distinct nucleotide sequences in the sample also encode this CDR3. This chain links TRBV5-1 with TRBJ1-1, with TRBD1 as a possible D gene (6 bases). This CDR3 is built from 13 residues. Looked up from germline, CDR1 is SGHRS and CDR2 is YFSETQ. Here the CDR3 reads CASSLSRGTEAFF. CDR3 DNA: TGCGCCAGCAGCTTGAGCAGGGGAACTGAAGCCTTCTTT.

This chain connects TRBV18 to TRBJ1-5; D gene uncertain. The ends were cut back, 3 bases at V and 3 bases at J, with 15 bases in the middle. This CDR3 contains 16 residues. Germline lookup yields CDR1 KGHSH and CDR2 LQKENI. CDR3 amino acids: CASSPTGNNNNQPQHF. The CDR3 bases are TGTGCCAGCTCACCTACCGGGAATAACAACAATCAGCCCCAGCATTTT.

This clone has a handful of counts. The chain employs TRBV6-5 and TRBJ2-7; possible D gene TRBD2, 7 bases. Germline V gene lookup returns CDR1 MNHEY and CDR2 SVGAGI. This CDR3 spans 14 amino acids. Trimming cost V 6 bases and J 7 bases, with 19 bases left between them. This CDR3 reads CASRPRGALEEQYF. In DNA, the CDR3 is TGTGCCAGCAGACCCCGGGGGGCTTTGGAAGAGCAGTACTTC.

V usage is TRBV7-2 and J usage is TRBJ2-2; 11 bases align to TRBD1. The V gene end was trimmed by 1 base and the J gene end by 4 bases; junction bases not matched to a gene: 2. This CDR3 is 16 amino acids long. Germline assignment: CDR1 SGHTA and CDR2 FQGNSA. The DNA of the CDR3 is TGTGCCAGCAGCTTAGGAGGACAGGGGGCCACCGGGGAGCTGTTTTTT. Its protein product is CASSLGGQGATGELFF.

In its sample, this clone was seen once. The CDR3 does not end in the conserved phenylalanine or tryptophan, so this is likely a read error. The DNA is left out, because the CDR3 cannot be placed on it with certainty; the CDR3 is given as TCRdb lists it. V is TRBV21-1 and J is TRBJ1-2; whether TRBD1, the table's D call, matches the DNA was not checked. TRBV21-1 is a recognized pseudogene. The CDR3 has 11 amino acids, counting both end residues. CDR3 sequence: CASSSPGTGEV.

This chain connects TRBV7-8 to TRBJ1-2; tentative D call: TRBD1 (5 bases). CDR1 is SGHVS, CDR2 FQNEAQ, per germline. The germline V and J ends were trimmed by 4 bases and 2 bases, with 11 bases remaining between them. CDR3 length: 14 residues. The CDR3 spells CASSSSGLNYGYTF. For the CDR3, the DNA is TGTGCCAGCAGCTCCTCGGGACTGAACTATGGCTACACCTTC.